This T cell receptor (beta chain) is from a study of T cells in Graves' hyperthyroidism and ophthalmopathy (dated by TCRdb to between 2018 and 2021). Turning to the overall study: Peripheral blood samples were taken at the time of initial diagnosis, prior to any treatment. A discovery cohort of around 98 patients, 43 with Graves' ophthalmopathy and 55 to 60 with stable Graves' hyperthyroidism, was used to find distinguishing TCR V-J signatures. An independent validation cohort of under 20 hyperthyroidism patients and approximately 15 patients who later progressed to ophthalmopathy tested prospective prediction of ophthalmopathy. The 75 to 100 discovery patients were randomly split 7:3 into training and test sets. In addition, the study compared T-cell repertoires in thyroid tissue and in blood from several Graves' hyperthyroidism patients. Following sampling, methimazole starting at 30 mg daily was given to hyperthyroidism patients, and high-dose intravenous methylprednisolone was given to ophthalmopathy patients. According to the paper, TCR Vbeta CDR3 sequencing was carried out on some 130 peripheral blood samples, which came from more than 40 ophthalmopathy, under 80 hyperthyroidism and about 17 progressor patients. The paper's findings and limits, for the study overall: Most expanded thyroid clonotypes (frequency above 0.001) were also detected in blood, a finding suggesting that blood repertoires may reflect thyroid immune responses. No statistical method was used to set the sample size in advance, and investigators knew the group allocation. In validation, the model predicted progression to ophthalmopathy with 65% to 71% sensitivity and roughly 75% specificity, a median of approximately 6.7 months before onset. Ophthalmopathy was separated from stable hyperthyroidism by a 13 V-J signature model, with over 85% sensitivity and 81% to 82% specificity obtained in cross-validation and 80%/75% obtained in testing.

The TCR beta CDR3 regions were amplified from the RNA transcripts. The TCR CDR3 was subjected to a first round of RT-PCR using the HTBI primer set and the Qiagen OneStep RT-PCR kit. Libraries were constructed in a second round of multiplex PCR, after which size selection and purification were carried out. Libraries were sequenced paired-end with 100 bp reads on an Illumina HiSeq2000. Processing in the source paper ran as follows. SOAPnuke was used to process the raw data, throwing out any read that contained adapters or uncalled bases, had a mean Phred below 15, or lacked an exact constant-primer or identifier match. High-quality paired reads were merged with COPE v1.2.5, and unique nucleotide sequences were defined as clonotypes. MiTCR v1.1 was used to align the clonotypes against IMGT TRBV, TRBD and TRBJ reference segments. The analysis was restricted to V-J combinations with a frequency above 0.0001, which together covered 99.2% of the repertoires. The TCS score was defined as the ratio of F50 (clonal expansion) to E x V (chaos), calculated using BLOSUM62-based TCRdist between CDR3 peptides within each V-J. Welch's t-statistics and random forest reduced roughly 500 V-J features to 13, which were used in a naive Bayes classifier (R e1071). Through fastp at Q25 and MiXCR, TCRdb rebuilt clones from the public reads, retaining in-frame beta chains. Identical CDR3 proteins give one entry, which carries the most common genes and DNA. None of the V and J calls come from the authors' own analysis; TCRdb made them. In this sample the table shows roughly 420,000 distinct CDR3 sequences, 15% to 18% of which occur a single time. The ten largest clones capture almost 8% of the sample.

Graves' hyperthyroidism was defined as stable when no progression to ophthalmopathy occurred over 18 months of follow-up. The hyperthyroidism patients were between 18 and 65 years old and newly diagnosed, with a disease duration of less than 2 months. Exclusion was applied to patients with uncontrolled infections, other autoimmune diseases, pregnancy or lactation. Diagnoses were based on clinical symptoms, serum thyroxine and TRAb, thyroid ultrasound and orbital computed tomography. PBMCs were separated from around 9.1 ml of fresh peripheral blood using Ficoll-Paque density gradient centrifugation. Total RNA was extracted with Trizol reagent, and quality was checked on an Agilent 2100 Bioanalyzer. CDR1 and CDR2 are drawn from the germline V gene: SGDLS, YYNGEE. From the cysteine through the phenylalanine, the CDR3 covers 13 amino acids. The retained sequence is limited to the CDR3, 39 bases, with the frame set at the first base. Deletion took 0 bases off V and 4 bases off J, with a span of 7 bases between the germline ends.

A note on this clonotype: This receptor's antigen is unknown. The input lacks base qualities; no much larger clone sits a single base away.

This sequence uses TRBV9 and TRBJ1-1; no D gene can be assigned with confidence. This TCR derives from a woman aged 18-29 years with Graves' hyperthyroidism. The sequenced sample consisted of blood. The CDR3 reads as follows: CASSVAGSTEAFF. The DNA sequence follows: TGTGCCAGCAGCGTAGCGGGGTCCACTGAAGCTTTCTTT.